This TCR beta chain was retrieved from a study of TIL therapy for anti-PD-1-resistant metastatic lung cancer. As for the study in general: Tumors carried a median about 1.5 non-synonymous mutations per megabase. Study findings and constraints: The baseline peripheral repertoire was partially replaced by infused TIL clonotypes that later decayed.

This was the immunoSEQ v3 assay. Sequencing used immunoSEQ multiplex PCR; TCRdb keeps in-frame clones, though not all of them. The table has nearly 60,000 clones, more than 60% seen once. CDR3 length equals 15 residues. Trimming shortened V by 1 base and J by 5 bases, and 12 bases separated the two germline ends. Germline CDR1 reads SNHLY; CDR2 reads FYNNEI. Time point here: pre-treatment sample, taken before nivolumab and TIL therapy. Patients were adults with stage 4 NSCLC. This clone appeared a few times. Its antigen is not identified. The chain joins TRBV2 to TRBJ1-5; weak D call: TRBD1 (6 bases). The clonotype comes from a person aged 25-80 years with non-small cell lung cancer. Sample: blood, taken at baseline. The CDR3 DNA reads TGTGCCAGCAGTGAAGTAGGGGGAGGTTATCAGCCCCAGCATTTT. This sequence encodes CASSEVGGGYQPQHF.